The following is a T cell receptor beta chain sequence with its context. The antigen remains undetermined. Other nucleotide sequences from this sample produce the same CDR3. The data are from a study of Ad26.COV2.S vaccination and SARS-CoV-2 variants. Turning to the study itself: In the COV1001 trial, the donor was in the Ad26.COV2.S arm. Into the muscle, Ad26.COV2.S was dosed once or twice, 56 days apart.

The study, taken as a whole, reports: After vaccination, reports described spike-specific CD8+ and CD4+ T cell responses as showing substantial breadth. Assessments of TCR breadth and depth may have underestimated the total T cell responses.

Noted treatment: approximately 18 received Ad26.COV2.S at low or high dose, single or two shots; several received placebo; per-sample allocation not given. Repertoires come from day 63 after the first vaccine or placebo injection. CDR1 and CDR2 from the germline V gene are DFQATT and SNEGSKA (reference sequence). The V end was cut by 6 bases, the J end by 6 bases, with 11 bases between. This CDR3 region has 11 residues. Repertoires were generated with immunoSEQ multiplex PCR, while TCRdb's copy carries only in-frame clones and drops some. This table holds over 400,000 clones, over 80% found once. This sequence originates from a person aged 18-60 years who received the Ad26.COV2.S COVID-19 vaccine or a placebo. This sample comprised peripheral blood, obtained in a trial of Ad26.COV2.S vaccine versus placebo. The rearrangement joins TRBV20-1 to TRBJ1-2, with D tentatively TRBD1 (5 bases). The CDR3 reads CSASRVNGYTF. The DNA of the CDR3 is TGCAGTGCCAGCAGGGTGAATGGCTACACCTTC.